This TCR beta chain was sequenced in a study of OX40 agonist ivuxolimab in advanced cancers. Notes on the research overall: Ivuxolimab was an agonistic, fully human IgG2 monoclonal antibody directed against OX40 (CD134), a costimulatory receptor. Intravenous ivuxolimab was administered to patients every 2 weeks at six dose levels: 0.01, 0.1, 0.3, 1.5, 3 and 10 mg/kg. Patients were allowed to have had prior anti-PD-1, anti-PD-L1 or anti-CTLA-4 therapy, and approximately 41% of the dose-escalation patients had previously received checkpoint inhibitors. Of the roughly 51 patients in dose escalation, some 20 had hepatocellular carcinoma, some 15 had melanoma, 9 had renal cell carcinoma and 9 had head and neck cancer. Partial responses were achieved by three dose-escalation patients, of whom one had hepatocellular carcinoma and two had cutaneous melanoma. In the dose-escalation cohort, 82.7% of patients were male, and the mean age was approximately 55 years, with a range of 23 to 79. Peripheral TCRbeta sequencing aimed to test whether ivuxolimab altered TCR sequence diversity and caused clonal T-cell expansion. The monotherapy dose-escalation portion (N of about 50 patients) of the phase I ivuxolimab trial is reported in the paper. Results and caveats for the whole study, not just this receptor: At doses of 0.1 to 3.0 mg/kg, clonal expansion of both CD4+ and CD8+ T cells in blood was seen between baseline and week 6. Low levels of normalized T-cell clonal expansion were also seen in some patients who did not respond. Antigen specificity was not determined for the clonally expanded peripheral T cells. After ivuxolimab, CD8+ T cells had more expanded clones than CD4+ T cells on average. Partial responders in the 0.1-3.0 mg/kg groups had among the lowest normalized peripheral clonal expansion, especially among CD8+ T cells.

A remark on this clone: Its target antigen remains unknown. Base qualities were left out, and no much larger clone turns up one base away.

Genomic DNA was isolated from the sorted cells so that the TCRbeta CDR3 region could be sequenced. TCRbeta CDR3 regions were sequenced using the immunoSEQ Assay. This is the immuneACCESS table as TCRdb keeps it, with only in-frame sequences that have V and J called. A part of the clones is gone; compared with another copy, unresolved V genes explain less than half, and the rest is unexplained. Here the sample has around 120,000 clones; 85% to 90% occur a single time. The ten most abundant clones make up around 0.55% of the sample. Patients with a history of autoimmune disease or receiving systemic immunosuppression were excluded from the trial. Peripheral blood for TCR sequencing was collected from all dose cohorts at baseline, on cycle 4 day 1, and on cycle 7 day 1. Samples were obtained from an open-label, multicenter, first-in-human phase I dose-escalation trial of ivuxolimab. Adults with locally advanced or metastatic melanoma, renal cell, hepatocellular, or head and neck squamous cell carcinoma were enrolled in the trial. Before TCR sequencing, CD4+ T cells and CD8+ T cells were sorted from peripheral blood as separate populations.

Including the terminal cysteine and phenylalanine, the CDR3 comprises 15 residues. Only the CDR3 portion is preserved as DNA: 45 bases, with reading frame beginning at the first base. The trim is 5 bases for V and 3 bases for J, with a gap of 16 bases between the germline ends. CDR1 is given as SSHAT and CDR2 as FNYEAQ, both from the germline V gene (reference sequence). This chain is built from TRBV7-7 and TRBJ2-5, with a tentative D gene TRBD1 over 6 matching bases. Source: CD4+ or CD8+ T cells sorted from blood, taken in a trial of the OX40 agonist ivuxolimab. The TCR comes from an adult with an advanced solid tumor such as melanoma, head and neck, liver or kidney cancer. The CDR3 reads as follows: CASSPRGAQEETQYF. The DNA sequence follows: TGTGCCAGCAGCCCCAGGGGCGCCCAAGAAGAGACCCAGTACTTC.